What follows is one T cell receptor (beta chain) and its context. The table lists this clonotype with a few counts. The target of this receptor is not known. Base qualities are missing; no much larger clone stands one base away. This entry belongs to a study of T-cell memory formation after mild COVID-19 (dated by TCRdb to the early 2020s). For context, the study as a whole: Most TCR sequence clusters were specific to one of the two donors. In a couple of donors, T-cell clones that expanded and contracted after mild COVID-19 were tracked by sequencing TCRalpha and TCRbeta repertoires over time. Two young, previously healthy adult volunteers, one female and one male, were included in the cohort. What the study reported, not specific to this receptor: The study included only two mild cases, and larger cohorts that include severe cases with pre-infection samples were judged to be necessary. Contracting CD4+ clones were found mainly in CM and EM memory subsets, while CD8+ clones were enriched in EMRA. SARS-CoV-2 specificity of the second-wave clones peaking on day 37 was not confirmed. From day 15 to 85, contracting clones showed balanced CD4/CD8 phenotypes, whereas a second wave of clones that expanded from day 15 to 37 leaned towards CD4+. Some responding clones were found in pre-infection memory, which suggests that pre-existing cross-reactive memory T cells took part in the SARS-CoV-2 response.

The sample was run on an Illumina NovaSeq 6000. Using 5'RACE with constant-segment primers, TCRalpha and TCRbeta cDNA libraries were constructed, with sample barcodes and unique molecular identifiers added in the process. RNA was extracted from every sample with Trizol reagent. Amplification of the libraries took two PCR steps, and the second step added a second sample barcode plus Illumina TruSeq adapters. Sequencing of libraries was performed on an Illumina NovaSeq with 2 x 150 bp paired-end reads. In the original analysis: Reads were demultiplexed and collapsed into UMI-guided consensus sequences with migec v1.2.7. With mixcr v2.1.11, UMI consensuses were aligned to TRA and TRB V and J templates and assembled into clonotypes. Expanded or contracted clonotypes were those called significant by both edgeR and NoisET, with noise models trained on biological replicates. For edgeR calls, the cutoffs were a false discovery rate-adjusted p below 0.01 and a log2 fold-change threshold of 1. As an exploratory analysis of dynamics, max-normalized trajectories of the 1000 most abundant clonotypes were examined with PCA combined with hierarchical clustering. Each responding clone was given a CD4 or CD8 phenotype based on the CD4+ and CD8+ repertoires, which had been sequenced separately. TCRdb reworked the public reads: Q25 trimming with fastp, MiXCR clone assembly, productive beta chains retained. CDR3 protein sequences are deduplicated, and each keeps its most common genes and DNA. The V and J calls, along with clone size, are taken from TCRdb and not from the paper's own processing. The sample includes roughly 450,000 distinct CDR3 sequences, with more than 15% observed a single time. Under 25% of the sample is held by the ten biggest clonotypes.

The CDR3 contains 17 residues, cysteine and phenylalanine counted. Only the CDR3 DNA is retained, 51 bases long and in frame from the first base. From a lookup of the germline V gene, CDR1 and CDR2 are SGHAT and FQNNGV. V lost 0 bases and J lost 2 bases, and the count of bases not matched to a germline gene is 6. Ficoll-Paque density gradient centrifugation was the method used to isolate PBMCs. The sequence came from a man aged 18-30 years who had mild COVID-19 (a few samples of this study predate the infection). The sample titles of this study are shuffled in the database, so cell type and time point are left out; the donor was told from shared clones. The sequenced sample consisted of PBMCs or a T cell subset sorted from them (not recorded which). The chain uses TRBV11-2 and TRBJ2-1, and 8 junctional nucleotides match TRBD2. The sequence in DNA is TGTGCCAGCAGCTTAGAGGTAGCGGGGAAAGCCTACAATGAGCAGTTCTTC. This codes for CASSLEVAGKAYNEQFF.